These 20 T cell receptor beta chains came from one sample sequenced in a study of blood T cell repertoires in COVID-19. The data were produced by immunoSEQ multiplex PCR, yet TCRdb's version contains in-frame clones alone and is incomplete. The sample has approximately 200,000 clones; approximately 84% are singletons. The sequenced material came from peripheral blood. These receptors were obtained from a woman aged 60-75 years with acute or convalescent COVID-19.

The chain links TRBV5-1 to TRBJ2-7; possible D gene TRBD2, 5 bases. Trimming removed 1 base from V and 3 bases from J, with 17 bases in between. There are 16 residues in the CDR3. Germline CDR1 SGHRS, CDR2 YFSETQ. For the CDR3, the DNA is TGCGCCAGCAGCTTGACCCCTTCGAAGCGGAACTACGAGCAGTACTTC. Its protein product is CASSLTPSKRNYEQYF.

The J gene is TRBJ1-5, the V gene TRBV7-2; D possibly corresponds to TRBD1 (6 bases). Trimming removed 5 bases from V and 0 bases from J, with 14 bases in between. Germline loops: CDR1 SGHTA, CDR2 FQGNSA. The CDR3 has 16 residues. The chain's CDR3 is CASSPVGTNSNQPQHF. In DNA, the CDR3 is TGTGCCAGCAGCCCCGTTGGGACAAATAGCAATCAGCCCCAGCATTTT.

The CDR3 coding sequence is TGTGCCAGCAGCTTAGCGCTTTCAGGGGTCGGAGGCTACACCTTC. Translating gives CASSLALSGVGGYTF. The V call is TRBV7-8, the J call TRBJ1-2; perhaps TRBD1 as D (6 bases). This CDR3 comprises 15 residues. V was trimmed by 0 bases and J by 8 bases, leaving 16 bases between them. Germline-derived CDR1 and CDR2 are SGHVS and FQNEAQ.

The J gene is TRBJ1-3, the V gene TRBV7-9; no reliable D call. The CDR3 length is 18 residues. Germline CDR1 and CDR2: SEHNR and FQNEAQ (reference sequence). V gave up 0 bases and J gave up 5 bases, with 20 bases separating them. This chain's CDR3 is CASSLAFAPWEGRNTIYF. In DNA form, the CDR3 reads TGTGCCAGCAGCTTAGCTTTTGCCCCGTGGGAGGGCCGAAACACCATATATTTT.

This clone was detected only once. The rearrangement uses TRBV21-1 and TRBJ2-2; TRBD1 is taken as the D call from the table, unchecked against the DNA. TRBV21-1 is a listed pseudogene. The CDR3 sequence is 15 residues long. CDR3 in amino acids: CASNRDRRCSGELFF. CDR3 nucleotide sequence: TGTGCCAGCAACCGGGACAGGCGGTGTTCCGGGGAGCTGTTTTTT.

The chain is built from TRBV5-1 and TRBJ2-1; the D is unclear. CDR1 is SGHRS and CDR2 is YFSETQ in the germline V gene. The CDR3 length is 12 residues. V was trimmed by 0 bases and J by 8 bases, leaving 6 bases between them. CDR3 in DNA: TGCGCCAGCAGCTTGGGAGAGTATGAGCAGTTCTTC. Amino acid sequence: CASSLGEYEQFF. The full variable domain, completed using reference TRBV5-1 and TRBJ2-1, is KAGVTQTPRYLIKTRGQQVTLSCSPISGHRSVSWYQQTPGQGLQFLFEYFSETQRNKGNFPGRFSGRQFSNSRSEMNVSTLELGDSALYLCASSLGEYEQFFGPGTRLTVL.

This chain connects TRBV19 to TRBJ2-5; D is possibly TRBD1 (6 bases). Germline assignment: CDR1 LNHDA and CDR2 SQIVND (reference sequence). V was cut by 6 bases and J by 2 bases, with 10 bases left in between. There are 13 residues in the CDR3. For the CDR3, the DNA is TGTGCCAGTAGAGCCCAGGGGCAAGAGACCCAGTACTTC. It encodes CASRAQGQETQYF.

The chain joins TRBV7-2 to TRBJ1-4; D gene unclear. Trimming removed 3 bases from V and 3 bases from J, with 5 bases in between. Germline CDR1 reads SGHTA; CDR2 reads FQGNSA. The CDR3 is 13 amino acids. CDR3 sequence: CASSFQANEKLFF. In DNA, the CDR3 is TGTGCCAGCAGCTTCCAGGCTAATGAAAAACTGTTTTTT.

V gene TRBV9 combines with J gene TRBJ2-2; D is possibly TRBD1 (6 bases). CDR3 size: 15 residues. Germline V gene data show CDR1 as SGDLS and CDR2 as YYNGEE. V lost 5 bases and J 0 bases, leaving 11 bases between the germline ends. CDR3 amino acids: CASSEDRTNTGELFF. The CDR3 nucleotides read TGTGCCAGCAGTGAAGACAGGACGAACACCGGGGAGCTGTTTTTT.

CDR3 nucleotide sequence: TGTGCCAGCAGCCGGGTAGGACAGGGGAACTATGGCTACACCTTC. It codes for CASSRVGQGNYGYTF. J is TRBJ1-2 and V is TRBV14, with 9 bases identical to TRBD1. This CDR3 has 15 residues. V gave up 4 bases and J gave up 2 bases; unmatched junction bases: 5. CDR1 and CDR2 (germline): SGHDN, FVKESK.

The rearrangement links TRBV12-3 or TRBV12-4 to TRBJ1-2, with TRBD1 as a possible D gene (6 bases). This CDR3 has 12 residues. V was pared by 5 bases and J by 4 bases, with 8 bases between. CDR3 DNA: TGTGCCAGCAGTGGACAGTTCTATGGCTACACCTTC. Translation gives CASSGQFYGYTF.

V usage is TRBV6-5 and J usage is TRBJ1-2, with 10 nucleotides matching TRBD1. V gave up 11 bases and J gave up 5 bases; unmatched junction bases: 8. This CDR3 is 13 amino acids long. CDR1 MNHEY and CDR2 SVGAGI come from the germline V gene. This CDR3 is CAVGGTGVYGYTF. As DNA, the CDR3 is TGTGCCGTAGGCGGGACAGGGGTATATGGCTACACCTTC.

The CDR3 DNA reads TGCGCCAGCAGCTTGGTTCCGTCCTCGGGGTTTCTCAATGAAAAACTGTTTTTT. Protein product: CASSLVPSSGFLNEKLFF. The chain links TRBV5-1 to TRBJ1-4; D is undetermined. From germline, CDR1 is SGHRS and CDR2 YFSETQ. This CDR3 has 18 amino acids. Trimming took off 0 bases at V and 5 bases at J, with 20 bases between the two ends. The full variable domain, in which reference TRBV5-1 and TRBJ1-4 provide the parts outside the CDR3, is KAGVTQTPRYLIKTRGQQVTLSCSPISGHRSVSWYQQTPGQGLQFLFEYFSETQRNKGNFPGRFSGRQFSNSRSEMNVSTLELGDSALYLCASSLVPSSGFLNEKLFFGSGTQLSVL.

This chain connects TRBV29-1 to TRBJ2-6, with 9 bases lining up with TRBD1. CDR1 SQVTM and CDR2 ANQGSEA come from the germline V gene. Trimming cost V 6 bases and J 3 bases; bases outside gene matches: 12. The CDR3 is made up of 17 amino acids. In nucleotides, the CDR3 is TGCAGCGTGATCGACCGGGACAGGGACTTTGGGGCCAACGTCCTGACTTTC. Residues: CSVIDRDRDFGANVLTF.

Comment on this clone: This may be a read error: a much more frequent sequence differs by one nucleotide. Other DNA sequences in the sample encode the same CDR3. V is TRBV11-2 and J is TRBJ1-1; 10 bases line up with TRBD1. Trimming took 1 base from V and 5 from J; bases not matched to a gene: 1. The CDR3 has 14 residues. Germline CDR1 reads SGHAT; CDR2 reads FQNNGV. CDR3 protein: CASSLGQGATEAFF. The CDR3 nucleotides read TGTGCCAGCAGCTTAGGACAGGGGGCGACTGAAGCTTTCTTT. Drawing the rest from reference TRBV11-2 and TRBJ1-1, the complete variable domain is EAGVAQSPRYKIIEKRQSVAFWCNPISGHATLYWYQQILGQGPKLLIQFQNNGVVDDSQLPKDRFSAERLKGVDSTLKIQPAKLEDSAVYLCASSLGQGATEAFFGQGTRLTVV.

A single count supports this clone. This sequence joins TRBV18 and TRBJ2-1, with D perhaps matching TRBD2 (5 bases). This CDR3 has 13 residues. Germline CDR1 is KGHSH and CDR2 is LQKENI. With 3 bases removed from V and 2 bases from J, the gap between germline ends came to 5 bases. CDR3 amino acids: CASSPGAYNEQFF. DNA of the CDR3: TGTGCCAGCTCACCCGGGGCCTACAATGAGCAGTTCTTC.

CDR3 nucleotide sequence: TGTGCCAGTACTCCCGGGACAGGGGGGGTAAATGAGCAGTTCTTC. This translates into CASTPGTGGVNEQFF. The gene calls are TRBV19 and TRBJ2-1, with 11 positions matching TRBD1. V lost 7 bases, J lost 7 bases, and 9 bases stayed unmatched. CDR1 LNHDA and CDR2 SQIVND come from the germline V gene (reference sequence). The length of the CDR3 is 15 residues.

This rearrangement joins TRBV5-1 to TRBJ1-1; the D gene is possibly TRBD1 (6 bases). This CDR3 region has 10 residues. V lost 8 bases and J 11 bases, leaving 13 bases between the germline ends. Germline V gene lookup returns CDR1 SGHRS and CDR2 YFSETQ. CDR3 coding DNA: TGCGCCAGAACAGGGAATTACGCTTTCTTT. This sequence encodes CARTGNYAFF.

This clone was counted a single time. The chain combines TRBV5-5 with TRBJ2-1; TRBD2 agrees at 10 bases. This CDR3 spans 15 amino acids. Germline V gene sequence: CDR1 SGHKS, CDR2 YYEKEE (reference sequence). V dropped 0 bases and J dropped 5; count of bases not matched to a gene: 2. The CDR3 loop reads CASSLGSGGHNEQFF. As DNA, the CDR3 is TGTGCCAGCAGCTTGGGTAGCGGGGGGCACAATGAGCAGTTCTTC.

J is TRBJ2-3 and V is TRBV10-3; 9 bases align to TRBD2. The CDR3 has 16 amino acids. V gave up 0 bases and J gave up 5 bases; unmatched junction bases: 6. Germline V gives CDR1 ENHRY, CDR2 SYGVKD. The CDR3 coding sequence is TGTGCCATCAGTGAGTCACCGGGACTAGCCATAGATACGCAGTATTTT. It is translated as CAISESPGLAIDTQYF.